These 19 T cell receptor beta chains share one sample of origin, sequenced in a study of early T cells in non-severe SARS-CoV-2 infection. TCRdb re-called the 5' RACE reads through MiXCR, storing one row per CDR3 protein. The table has about 85,000 distinct CDR3 sequences, around an eighth seen once. Sequences were obtained from whole blood. The receptors derive from an adult who was a healthcare worker with PCR-confirmed SARS-CoV-2 infection or an uninfected control (not recorded which).

At least ten counts were recorded for this clonotype. CDR3 protein: CASKPSGDPGVAYNEQFF. CDR3 in DNA: TGTGCCAGCAAACCTAGCGGAGATCCAGGGGTCGCCTACAATGAGCAGTTCTTC. The chain couples TRBV6-1 to TRBJ2-1; the D gene is possibly TRBD2 (7 bases). V was trimmed by 7 bases and J by 2 bases, leaving 24 bases between them. Germline V CDR1 and CDR2: MNHNS, SASEGT. The length of the CDR3 is 18 residues.

V and J are TRBV12-3 or TRBV12-4 and TRBJ1-1; D is uncertain. Trimming took 2 bases from V and 8 from J, leaving 12 bases between them. This CDR3 contains 13 residues. CDR3 nucleotides: TGTGCCAGCAGTTTAAGGGCCGCGGCCGAAGCTTTCTTT. This translates into CASSLRAAAEAFF.

The genes are TRBV2 and TRBJ2-7; 10 bases align to TRBD1. The CDR3 spans 14 residues. The germline V gene encodes CDR1 SNHLY and CDR2 FYNNEI. With V trimmed by 7 bases and J by 1 base, 4 bases remained unmatched. The CDR3 DNA is TGTGCCAGCACTCCGGGACAGGGGTCCTACGAGCAGTACTTC. Translation gives CASTPGQGSYEQYF.

This clonotype was recorded a few times. The V and J genes are TRBV4-1 and TRBJ2-1; tentative D call: TRBD1 (6 bases). CDR1 is MGHRA and CDR2 is YSYEKL in the germline V gene. CDR3 length: 17 residues. Trimming removed 1 base at V and 1 base at J, with 14 bases between. CDR3 protein: CASSQAARGGSYNEQFF. Written as DNA, the CDR3 is TGCGCCAGCAGCCAAGCGGCGAGAGGGGGTTCCTACAATGAGCAGTTCTTC.

This clonotype occurred a few times. The chain links TRBV7-3 to TRBJ2-1, with 7 positions matching TRBD2. The trim removed 5 bases at V and 11 bases at J, leaving 12 bases unmatched. In germline, CDR1 is SGHTA, CDR2 FQGTGA. The CDR3 runs 14 residues. The CDR3 sequence is CASSQRGAGPQQFF. The CDR3 nucleotides read TGTGCCAGCAGCCAGAGGGGAGCGGGACCCCAGCAGTTCTTC.

This clonotype came up a few times. This chain joins TRBV27 and TRBJ2-1; no clear D gene. The CDR3 is made up of 14 amino acids. The germline V gene has CDR1 MNHEY and CDR2 SMNVEV (reference sequence). Trimming shortened V by 1 base and J by 6 bases, and 10 bases separated the two germline ends. The CDR3 region is CASSLLGSGNEQFF. DNA of the CDR3: TGTGCCAGCAGTTTATTGGGCTCGGGCAATGAGCAGTTCTTC.

Of note for this clonotype: Relative to the germline gene, one junction end is altered; a read error may explain this. DNA of the CDR3: TGCGCCAGCAGCCAAGGGGTTACTGGGGTTTTT. This codes for CASSQGVTGVF. The J gene is TRBJ1-1, the V gene TRBV4-1; D unresolved. Per the germline V gene, CDR1 is MGHRA and CDR2 is YSYEKL. The CDR3 sequence is 11 residues long.

This clonotype was picked up a small number of times. This chain uses TRBV20-1 with TRBJ1-2; no clear D gene. The V end was cut by 1 base, the J end by 3 bases, with 12 bases between. This CDR3 is 14 amino acids long. CDR1 DFQATT and CDR2 SNEGSKA come from the germline V gene (reference sequence). The CDR3 nucleotides are TGCAGTGCTAGAGCTCAGATACTTTACTATGGCTACACCTTC. Its translation: CSARAQILYYGYTF.

This clonotype was counted between two and nine times. The chain carries TRBV18 and TRBJ1-1; D gene unclear. This CDR3 has 16 residues. From germline, CDR1 is KGHSH and CDR2 LQKENI. Trimming shortened V by 4 bases and J by 3 bases, and 18 bases separated the two germline ends. The DNA for the CDR3 is TGTGCCAGCTCACTTGGAGGACTTCTGATTCACACTGAAGCTTTCTTT. This translates into CASSLGGLLIHTEAFF.

This clonotype was seen a few times. This chain uses TRBV9 with TRBJ2-3, with 8 bases aligning to TRBD2. The J segment lost 1 base and the V segment lost 5 bases, leaving 6 bases of the junction unmatched. The CDR3 is 15 amino acids. Germline V gene lookup returns CDR1 SGDLS and CDR2 YYNGEE. CDR3 DNA: TGTGCCAGCAGTCAGAGCGGGAGTGGCACAGATACGCAGTATTTT. Its protein is CASSQSGSGTDTQYF.

This clonotype was observed at least ten times. The V call is TRBV29-1, the J call TRBJ1-3; TRBD1 aligns across 9 bases. V was pared by 5 bases and J by 2 bases, with 1 base of the junction left unmatched. CDR3 length: 13 amino acids. In germline, CDR1 is SQVTM, CDR2 ANQGSEA. CDR3 protein: CSVNRGPGNTIYF. The DNA of the CDR3 is TGCAGCGTTAACAGGGGGCCTGGAAACACCATATATTTT.

This chain connects TRBV6-6 to TRBJ2-3; D may be TRBD2 (6 bases). Germline loops: CDR1 MNHNY, CDR2 SVGAGI (reference sequence). The CDR3 extends over 16 amino acids. The germline V and J ends were trimmed by 1 base and 0 bases, with 11 bases remaining between them. CDR3 amino acids: CASSYWAGRSTDTQYF. The CDR3 DNA follows: TGTGCCAGCAGTTACTGGGCAGGGAGGAGCACAGATACGCAGTATTTT.

This clonotype was picked up many times. The V call is TRBV7-6, the J call TRBJ2-1; D might be TRBD1 or TRBD2, each matching 5 bases. Trimming stripped 5 bases from V and 2 bases from J, with 7 bases between. This CDR3 has 13 amino acids. Per germline, CDR1 SGHVS and CDR2 FNYEAQ. The CDR3 region has the DNA TGTGCCAGCAGCGGGGGACCCTACAATGAGCAGTTCTTC. Its protein is CASSGGPYNEQFF.

This clonotype has more than one count but fewer than ten. The rearrangement links TRBV5-1 to TRBJ2-5; the match to TRBD1 covers 7 bases. After removal of 1 base from V and 2 bases from J, the junction contained 8 bases not matched to a gene. The CDR3 extends over 16 amino acids. CDR1 is SGHRS, CDR2 YFSETQ, per germline. CDR3 region: CASSLQPGGAQETQYF. CDR3 nucleotide sequence: TGCGCCAGCAGCTTGCAACCAGGGGGAGCACAAGAGACCCAGTACTTC.

This clonotype came up a few times. This chain joins TRBV27 and TRBJ2-3; 8 bases match TRBD2. The CDR3 is made up of 16 amino acids. CDR1 MNHEY and CDR2 SMNVEV come from the germline V gene (reference sequence). Trimming cost V 3 bases and J 4 bases; bases outside gene matches: 9. DNA of the CDR3: TGTGCCAGCAGTTTGCCCAGCGGGAGTTTCGCAGATACGCAGTATTTT. It translates to CASSLPSGSFADTQYF.

This clonotype was recorded a few times. V and J are TRBV6-1 and TRBJ2-3; tentatively, D is TRBD1 (5 bases). Germline values: CDR1 MNHNS, CDR2 SASEGT. Trimming removed 2 bases at V and 0 bases at J, with 9 bases between. CDR3 size: 15 residues. CDR3 sequence: CASSERTGSTDTQYF. The CDR3 nucleotides are TGTGCCAGCAGTGAACGAACAGGCAGCACAGATACGCAGTATTTT.

This clonotype was seen a handful of times. V gene TRBV4-1 combines with J gene TRBJ2-7, with 11 bases fitting TRBD2. In germline, CDR1 is MGHRA, CDR2 YSYEKL. This CDR3 contains 16 residues. V lost 0 bases, J lost 9 bases, and 10 bases stayed unmatched. CDR3 nucleotide sequence: TGCGCCAGCAGCCAAGACCACGTGACTAGCGGGGAGGGGCAGTACTTC. It specifies CASSQDHVTSGEGQYF.

The genes are TRBV12-3 or TRBV12-4 and TRBJ2-7; tentatively, D is TRBD1 (6 bases). The germline V and J ends were trimmed by 5 bases and 4 bases, with 15 bases remaining between them. The CDR3 covers 14 residues. The CDR3 sequence: CASSPQGFGYEQYF. In nucleotides, the CDR3 is TGTGCCAGCAGTCCACAGGGCTTCGGGTACGAGCAGTACTTC.

The chain has TRBV7-2 and TRBJ2-1; no clear D. Germline V lookup: CDR1 SGHTA, CDR2 FQGNSA. Deletions cut 1 base from V and 9 bases from J, with 13 bases between. This CDR3 is built from 14 residues. The CDR3 coding sequence is TGTGCCAGCAGCTTAGGATCCGGGTCCGGTGAGCAGTTCTTC. Its protein product is CASSLGSGSGEQFF.